The subject of this entry is one T cell receptor (beta chain). This sample is part of a study of blood T cell repertoires in COVID-19. Per the authors' pipeline: Reference gene primer amplification in the assay estimated nucleated cell counts. Assay used: immunoSEQ multiplex PCR; TCRdb lists only in-frame clones, some missing. V, J and clone size are taken as reported in that table, and D and trimming were inferred from the DNA itself. Of more than 200,000 clones in the sample, about 86% were seen once. With 2 bases removed from V and 3 bases from J, the gap between germline ends came to 9 bases. Germline lookup yields CDR1 SGHDT and CDR2 YYEEEE. The CDR3 sequence is 13 residues long.

The sequenced material came from peripheral blood. This TCR derives from a man aged 25-45 years with active or convalescent COVID-19. The V and J genes are TRBV5-6 and TRBJ2-7; tentative D call: TRBD2 (5 bases). This CDR3 reads CASSFDGDYEQYF. The CDR3 DNA reads TGTGCCAGCAGCTTTGACGGGGACTACGAGCAGTACTTC.